The clone carrying this T cell receptor (beta chain) was counted between two and nine times. Antigen unknown. Mismatch with germline at one junction end may stem from a read error. These data belong to a study of Graves' ophthalmopathy and Graves' hyperthyroidism. Study-wide results and caveats: For separating ophthalmopathy from stable hyperthyroidism, a 13-signature model gave less than 90% sensitivity and roughly 79% specificity. Most thyroid clonotypes expanded beyond 0.001 frequency were also found in blood.

TCR beta CDR3 regions were amplified from RNA transcripts. HTBI primers served in a first-round RT-PCR, which a second-round multiplex PCR followed. TCRdb passed the multiplex PCR reads through MiXCR, listing each CDR3 protein once. Of fewer than 600,000 distinct CDR3 sequences detected, roughly 14% appear once; the ten largest clones hold 8% to 10%. This clonotype originated in a woman in her thirties with Graves' ophthalmopathy. The sequenced sample consisted of blood.

The CDR3 is CSARKPGISKDIQYF. CDR3 coding DNA: TGCAGTGCTAGAAAACCCGGGATCTCCAAAGACATTCAGTACTTC. The genes are TRBV20-1 and TRBJ2-4, with D perhaps matching TRBD2 (5 bases). The germline V gene encodes CDR1 DFQATT and CDR2 SNEGSKA (reference sequence). The CDR3 spans 15 residues.